The 20 T cell receptor beta chains below come from one sample, sequenced in a study of T cell responses to AZD1222 COVID-19 vaccine. The method was immunoSEQ multiplex PCR; TCRdb's version includes in-frame clones alone and lacks a portion of them. The sample shows some 150,000 clones, 87% of them seen only once. The specimen was peripheral blood, collected 28 days after the second AZD1222 dose. These receptors all stem from an adult who received the AZD1222 COVID-19 vaccine.

V usage is TRBV5-4 and J usage is TRBJ1-3; 7 positions match TRBD1. Germline loops: CDR1 SGHNT, CDR2 YYREEE (reference sequence). The length of the CDR3 is 15 residues. The V and J ends lost 4 bases and 0 bases, in that order; junction bases with no gene match: 4. The CDR3 reads CASSPGQPSGNTIYF. The CDR3 region has the DNA TGTGCCAGCAGCCCGGGACAGCCCTCTGGAAACACCATATATTTT.

This chain connects TRBV2 to TRBJ2-7; the match to TRBD2 covers 8 bases. J lost 4 bases, V lost 6 bases, and 8 bases had no gene match. The CDR3 loop spans 14 amino acids. Germline V gene data show CDR1 as SNHLY and CDR2 as FYNNEI. The CDR3 loop reads CASSKEASGYEQYF. CDR3 nucleotide sequence: TGTGCCAGCAGCAAAGAGGCTAGCGGGTACGAGCAGTACTTC.

The CDR3: CASSPWQGTANTGELFF. In nucleotides, the CDR3 is TGTGCCAGCAGCCCCTGGCAGGGAACGGCGAACACCGGGGAGCTGTTTTTT. The rearrangement uses TRBV7-9 and TRBJ2-2; D is perhaps TRBD1 (5 bases). The V end was cut by 5 bases, the J end by 0 bases, with 16 bases between. The CDR3 consists of 17 residues. Looked up from germline, CDR1 is SEHNR and CDR2 is FQNEAQ (reference sequence).

The chain employs TRBV7-8 and TRBJ2-6; D is undetermined. Germline assignment: CDR1 SGHVS and CDR2 FQNEAQ. The CDR3 contains 18 residues. Trimming took off 1 base at V and 0 bases at J, with 13 bases between the two ends. The CDR3 loop is CASSLESGRYSGANVLTF. In nucleotides, the CDR3 is TGTGCCAGCAGCTTAGAGTCAGGCCGATACTCTGGGGCCAACGTCCTGACTTTC.

This clone came up a few times. The chain employs TRBV4-2 and TRBJ1-1; D might be TRBD1 (6 bases). Germline V gene lookup returns CDR1 LGHNA and CDR2 YNFKEQ. The CDR3 is 16 amino acids. Trimming removed 0 bases at V and 4 bases at J, with 15 bases between. In nucleotides, the CDR3 is TGTGCCAGCAGCCAAGAGAGCAGGGGCTGGGGCACTGAAGCTTTCTTT. As protein: CASSQESRGWGTEAFF.

The rearrangement uses TRBV28 and TRBJ1-2; no definite D call. Germline V CDR1 and CDR2: MDHEN, SYDVKM. This CDR3 region has 11 residues. Trimming took off 4 bases at V and 13 bases at J, with 13 bases between the two ends. In DNA form, the CDR3 reads TGTGCCAGCAGTTCTGACTTAAAAGGCACCTTC. This sequence encodes CASSSDLKGTF.

The chain recombines TRBV7-8 with TRBJ2-1; D is tentatively TRBD1 or TRBD2 (6 bases each). The CDR3 length is 16 residues. CDR1 SGHVS and CDR2 FQNEAQ come from the germline V gene. Trimming stripped 2 bases from V and 2 bases from J, with 13 bases between. CDR3 sequence (DNA): TGTGCCAGCAGCTTAAATTCGGGGGCGACCTACAATGAGCAGTTCTTC. This encodes CASSLNSGATYNEQFF.

This chain uses TRBV7-6 with TRBJ2-3; 8 nucleotides match TRBD1. Losses at the gene ends were 2 bases for V and 0 bases for J; bases not matched to a gene: 7. The CDR3 consists of 17 residues. Germline V gives CDR1 SGHVS, CDR2 FNYEAQ. The CDR3 sequence is CASSLSRTGISTDTQYF. CDR3 sequence (DNA): TGTGCCAGCAGCTTATCTAGGACAGGGATTAGCACAGATACGCAGTATTTT.

The chain combines TRBV9 with TRBJ2-5; D not resolved. The CDR3 runs 13 residues. Trimming took off 0 bases at V and 7 bases at J, with 10 bases between the two ends. CDR1 and CDR2 (germline): SGDLS, YYNGEE. The CDR3 DNA reads as TGTGCCAGCAGCGTAGTTACCCTTGGGACCCAGTACTTC. It encodes CASSVVTLGTQYF.

This chain connects TRBV6-2 or TRBV6-3 to TRBJ2-3; TRBD2 matches at 9 bases. Trimming removed 2 bases from V and 6 bases from J; junction bases left unmatched: 12. From germline, CDR1 is MNHEY and CDR2 SVGEGT. The CDR3 covers 17 residues. This CDR3 reads CASSYSLAGGPPDTQYF. The DNA for the CDR3 is TGTGCCAGCAGTTACAGTCTCGCGGGAGGGCCTCCGGATACGCAGTATTTT.

The V gene is TRBV29-1, the J gene TRBJ1-3; D gene uncertain. The CDR3 length is 12 residues. Germline assignment: CDR1 SQVTM and CDR2 ANQGSEA. Deletions cut 4 bases from V and 3 bases from J, with 7 bases between. The CDR3 here is CSVVSDGNTIYF. In DNA form, the CDR3 reads TGCAGCGTTGTCTCGGATGGAAACACCATATATTTT.

V is TRBV27 and J is TRBJ2-1; D is undetermined. CDR1 is MNHEY, CDR2 SMNVEV, per germline (reference sequence). CDR3 size: 12 residues. The ends were cut back, 5 bases at V and 13 bases at J, with 15 bases in the middle. The CDR3: CASSRERRPQFF. As DNA, the CDR3 is TGTGCCAGCAGTAGGGAACGGCGGCCCCAGTTCTTC.

To note about this clone: The sample has other DNA sequences that encode this CDR3 too. The chain combines TRBV30 with TRBJ2-2; 7 bases line up with TRBD1. CDR1 is GTSNPN and CDR2 is SVGIG in the germline V gene (reference sequence). Unmatched junction bases numbered 2, after V lost 4 bases and J lost 0 bases. The CDR3 length is 14 residues. CDR3 in amino acids: CAWKTGTNTGELFF. The CDR3 DNA reads as TGTGCCTGGAAGACAGGGACGAACACCGGGGAGCTGTTTTTT.

This clone was picked up a small number of times. The chain carries TRBV28 and TRBJ2-1, with D possibly TRBD2 on 5 matching bases. From germline, CDR1 is MDHEN and CDR2 SYDVKM. Trimming pared 5 bases from V and 0 bases from J, leaving 11 bases between. This CDR3 has 15 amino acids. The CDR3 here is CASSNPEGSYNEQFF. CDR3 DNA: TGTGCCAGCAGTAACCCCGAGGGCTCCTACAATGAGCAGTTCTTC.

A single count supports this clone. The chain recombines TRBV12-3 or TRBV12-4 with TRBJ1-1; no firm D call. CDR3 length: 13 residues. With 5 bases removed from V and 7 bases from J, the gap between germline ends came to 14 bases. CDR3 in DNA: TGTGCCAGCAGTCCCCGCAAGAGGGATGAAGCTTTCTTT. Protein: CASSPRKRDEAFF.

This clone was seen a handful of times. This rearrangement joins TRBV12-5 to TRBJ1-1, with D unclear. Germline CDR1 is LGHNT and CDR2 is FRNRAP. V was clipped by 2 bases and J by 6 bases, with 16 bases between them. The CDR3 length is 15 residues. CDR3 sequence reads: CASGLTSGEVSEAFF. For the CDR3, the DNA is TGTGCTAGTGGTTTGACATCCGGGGAGGTCTCTGAAGCTTTCTTT.

This clone is classed as medium-sized. The chain employs TRBV7-3 and TRBJ2-1; 10 bases fit TRBD2. The trim removed 1 base at V and 5 bases at J, leaving 5 bases unmatched. The CDR3 has 16 amino acids. The germline V gene encodes CDR1 SGHTA and CDR2 FQGTGA. CDR3: CASSLRASGSDNEQFF. CDR3 nucleotide sequence: TGTGCCAGCAGCTTAAGAGCTAGCGGGAGTGACAATGAGCAGTTCTTC. The variable domain in full, completed from reference TRBV7-3 and TRBJ2-1, reads GAGVSQTPSNKVTEKGKYVELRCDPISGHTALYWYRQSLGQGPEFLIYFQGTGAADDSGLPNDRFFAVRPEGSVSTLKIQRTERGDSAVYLCASSLRASGSDNEQFFGPGTRLTVL.

This chain uses TRBV19 with TRBJ2-2; a possible D gene is TRBD1 (6 bases). Germline V gene sequence: CDR1 LNHDA, CDR2 SQIVND (reference sequence). The CDR3 is 15 residues long. Trimming cost V 5 bases and J 1 base, with 11 bases left between them. The DNA of the CDR3 is TGTGCCAGTAGTCTACCGGGACAGAACACCGGGGAGCTGTTTTTT. This sequence encodes CASSLPGQNTGELFF.

The sample holds one count of this clone. J is TRBJ2-3 and V is TRBV5-1; 11 bases fit TRBD1. This CDR3 region has 16 residues. Trimming at V came to 2 bases and at J to 6 bases, leaving 8 bases not matched to a gene. Germline values: CDR1 SGHRS, CDR2 YFSETQ. This CDR3 reads CASSFRGQGGRDTQYF. CDR3 nucleotide sequence: TGCGCCAGCAGCTTCCGGGGACAGGGGGGTCGGGATACGCAGTATTTT.

This clone appeared once. This chain joins TRBV2 and TRBJ1-2, with D uncertain. CDR1 is SNHLY, CDR2 FYNNEI, per germline. Trimming pared 4 bases from V and 0 bases from J, leaving 6 bases between. The CDR3 is 13 amino acids. CDR3 protein: CASSAAPNYGYTF. The CDR3 region has the DNA TGTGCCAGCAGTGCAGCACCTAACTATGGCTACACCTTC. Using reference TRBV2 and TRBJ1-2 for the parts outside the CDR3, the full variable domain is EPEVTQTPSHQVTQMGQEVILRCVPISNHLYFYWYRQILGQKVEFLVSFYNNEISEKSEIFDDQFSVERPDGSNFTLKIRSTKLEDSAMYFCASSAAPNYGYTFGSGTRLTVV.